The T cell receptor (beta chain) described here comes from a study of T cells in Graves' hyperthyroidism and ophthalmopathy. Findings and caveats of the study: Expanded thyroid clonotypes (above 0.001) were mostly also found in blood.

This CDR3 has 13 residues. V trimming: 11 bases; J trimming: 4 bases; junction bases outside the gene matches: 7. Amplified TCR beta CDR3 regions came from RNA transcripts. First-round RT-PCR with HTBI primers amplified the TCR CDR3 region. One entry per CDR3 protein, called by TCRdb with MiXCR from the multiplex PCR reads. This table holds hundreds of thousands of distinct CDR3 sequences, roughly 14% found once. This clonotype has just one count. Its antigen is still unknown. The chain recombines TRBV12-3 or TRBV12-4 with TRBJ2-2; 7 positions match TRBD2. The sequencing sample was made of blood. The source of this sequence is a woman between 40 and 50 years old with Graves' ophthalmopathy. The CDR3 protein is CAGCREGTGELFF. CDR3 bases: TGTGCCGGGTGTAGGGAGGGCACCGGGGAGCTGTTTTTT.